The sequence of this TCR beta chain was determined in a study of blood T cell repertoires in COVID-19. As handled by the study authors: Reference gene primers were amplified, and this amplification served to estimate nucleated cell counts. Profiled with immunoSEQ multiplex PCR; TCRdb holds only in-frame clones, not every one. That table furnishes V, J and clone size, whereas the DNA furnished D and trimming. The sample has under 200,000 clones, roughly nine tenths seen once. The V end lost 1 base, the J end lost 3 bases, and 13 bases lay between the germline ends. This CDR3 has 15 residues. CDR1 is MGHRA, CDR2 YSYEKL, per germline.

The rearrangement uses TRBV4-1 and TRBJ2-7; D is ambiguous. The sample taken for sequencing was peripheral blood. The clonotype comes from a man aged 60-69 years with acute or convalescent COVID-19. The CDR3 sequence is CASSQGASPVYEQYF. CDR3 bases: TGCGCCAGCAGCCAAGGGGCCAGCCCGGTCTACGAGCAGTACTTC.